These 9 T cell receptor beta chains share one sample of origin, sequenced in a study of cytomegalovirus exposure and HLA in healthy donors. PCR was performed using 60 Vbeta and 13 Jbeta primers. The table came from immunoSEQ multiplex PCR; TCRdb's copy has only in-frame clones and leaves some out. The repertoire has roughly 150,000 clones, 68% of them found once; the top ten carry about 10%. Sample: PBMCs. These TCRs come from a man in his thirties or forties in good health and CMV-seropositive.

This clone was detected a few times. This sequence joins TRBV6-1 and TRBJ2-6; D gene uncertain. The germline V and J ends were trimmed by 4 bases and 2 bases, with 15 bases remaining between them. Germline-derived CDR1 and CDR2 are MNHNS and SASEGT. The CDR3 length is 17 residues. The CDR3: CASSGLAAGPGANVLTF. DNA of the CDR3: TGTGCCAGCAGTGGATTGGCGGCTGGCCCTGGGGCCAACGTCCTGACTTTC.

The chain couples TRBV5-1 to TRBJ2-1; 10 positions match TRBD2. Germline lookup yields CDR1 SGHRS and CDR2 YFSETQ. V lost 0 bases to trimming and J lost 10 bases; unmatched junction nucleotides: 7. The CDR3 runs 15 residues. CDR3: CASSLDLAGVGEQFF. The CDR3 nucleotides are TGCGCCAGCAGCTTGGACCTAGCGGGAGTAGGCGAGCAGTTCTTC.

This clone was observed a few times. V is TRBV4-1 and J is TRBJ1-1; D remains unclear. This CDR3 region has 15 residues. V gave up 4 bases and J gave up 8 bases, with 20 bases separating them. Germline V gene data show CDR1 as MGHRA and CDR2 as YSYEKL. The DNA for the CDR3 is TGCGCCAGCAGCCCCCTAGTTAGACTCCTACTCGAAGCTTTCTTT. It specifies CASSPLVRLLLEAFF.

The chain carries TRBV5-8 and TRBJ2-7; 10 bases fit TRBD2. CDR3 length: 15 amino acids. The junction had 2 bases not matched to a gene; V was cut back by 0 bases and J by 2 bases. The V gene's germline CDR1 is SGHTS and CDR2 YDEGEE. The CDR3: CASSLASGRAYEQYF. DNA of the CDR3: TGTGCCAGCAGCTTGGCTAGCGGGAGAGCCTACGAGCAGTACTTC.

The J gene is TRBJ2-2, the V gene TRBV11-2; the match to TRBD1 covers 7 bases. Germline lookup yields CDR1 SGHAT and CDR2 FQNNGV. The CDR3 has 18 residues. Trimming took 6 bases from V and 6 from J; bases not matched to a gene: 19. CDR3 protein: CASRDTGVFKTSPGELFF. As DNA, the CDR3 is TGTGCCAGCAGGGATACAGGGGTATTCAAGACCTCGCCCGGGGAGCTGTTTTTT.

The chain is built from TRBV6-6 and TRBJ1-1, with 9 bases matching TRBD1. Germline V CDR1 and CDR2: MNHNY, SVGAGI (reference sequence). This CDR3 is built from 15 residues. V gave up 2 bases and J gave up 3 bases; unmatched junction bases: 4. Here the CDR3 reads CASSYPDRGDTEAFF. CDR3 in DNA: TGTGCCAGCAGTTACCCGGACAGGGGAGACACTGAAGCTTTCTTT.

The chain carries TRBV11-2 and TRBJ2-7; 7 bases map to TRBD2. The CDR3 is made up of 13 amino acids. Germline V gene lookup returns CDR1 SGHAT and CDR2 FQNNGV. Trimming cost V 5 bases and J 5 bases; bases outside gene matches: 6. CDR3 sequence reads: CASSLTSVHEQYF. CDR3 nucleotides: TGTGCCAGCAGCCTAACTAGCGTCCACGAGCAGTACTTC. Full variable domain (outside the CDR3, taken from reference TRBV11-2 and TRBJ2-7): EAGVAQSPRYKIIEKRQSVAFWCNPISGHATLYWYQQILGQGPKLLIQFQNNGVVDDSQLPKDRFSAERLKGVDSTLKIQPAKLEDSAVYLCASSLTSVHEQYFGPGTRLTVT.

About this clone itself: This CDR3 is also generated by other DNA sequences in the sample. The genes are TRBV10-3 and TRBJ2-2; tentative D call: TRBD2 (5 bases). Germline lookup yields CDR1 ENHRY and CDR2 SYGVKD. This CDR3 spans 17 amino acids. V lost 1 base, J lost 7 bases, and 19 bases lay in between. The CDR3 DNA is TGTGCCATCAGTGAGTGGGTGGCGGGCCCGATGGGCGGGGAGCTGTTTTTT. Amino acids: CAISEWVAGPMGGELFF.

This clone was seen more than once but under ten times. The rearrangement uses TRBV28 and TRBJ1-6, with D possibly TRBD1 on 5 matching bases. The germline V gene encodes CDR1 MDHEN and CDR2 SYDVKM. This CDR3 region has 18 residues. Trimming cost V 6 bases and J 1 base, with 19 bases left between them. Here the CDR3 reads CASSTPSRAGSYNSPLHF. The CDR3 DNA reads TGTGCCAGCAGCACCCCATCCAGAGCAGGGTCCTATAATTCACCCCTCCACTTT.